This T cell receptor beta chain was retrieved from a study of regulatory T cells in long-lasting Graves disease. Investigators prepared the TCR beta libraries by applying iRepertoire HTBI primers and Arm-PCR of CDR3 regions. Under the authors' procedure: Across the samples, identification revealed just over 60 TRBV and over 12 TRBJ segments. TCRdb independently ran MiXCR on the multiplex PCR reads; one entry per CDR3 protein. These V and J calls rely on TCRdb rather than the paper's analysis. The sample has about 460,000 distinct CDR3 sequences; around 13% are singletons. Between the trimmed V and J ends, which lost 2 bases and 8 bases, there was a span of 12 bases. This CDR3 region has 12 residues. Germline CDR1 DFQATT, CDR2 SNEGSKA (reference sequence). Time point meaning: newly diagnosed GD, antithyroid drugs for less than 3 months. PBMCs provided the RNA from which the TCR library was made. Many counts were recorded for this clonotype.

This same sample was also taken into another study, of T cells in Graves' hyperthyroidism and ophthalmopathy.

The rearrangement links TRBV20-1 to TRBJ1-2, with unresolved D. Sequencing was performed on peripheral blood mononuclear cells (PBMCs), taken at new diagnosis, from a patient treated with antithyroid drugs. The sequence derives from a woman aged 45-65 years with Graves disease. CDR3 nucleotide sequence: TGCAGTGCTAGACCCTACCCGGGAGGCTACACCTTC. Its protein product is CSARPYPGGYTF.